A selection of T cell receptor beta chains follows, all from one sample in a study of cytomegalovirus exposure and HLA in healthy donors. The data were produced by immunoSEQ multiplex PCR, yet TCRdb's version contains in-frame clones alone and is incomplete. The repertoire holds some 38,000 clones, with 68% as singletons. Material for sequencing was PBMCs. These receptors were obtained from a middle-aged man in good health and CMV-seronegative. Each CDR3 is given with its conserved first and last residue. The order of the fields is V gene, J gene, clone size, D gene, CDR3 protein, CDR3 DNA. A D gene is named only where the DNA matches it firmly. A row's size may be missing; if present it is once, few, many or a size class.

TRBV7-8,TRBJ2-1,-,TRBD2,CASSPRSSGGYNEQFF,TGTGCCAGCAGCCCCAGGTCTAGCGGGGGGTACAATGAGCAGTTCTTC
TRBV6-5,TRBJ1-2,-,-,CASSPPQGQGGYTF,TGTGCCAGCAGCCCCCCCCAAGGGCAGGGTGGCTACACCTTC
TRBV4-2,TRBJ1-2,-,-,CASSQDYIRSINYGYTF,TGTGCCAGCAGCCAAGATTATATCAGGTCGATTAACTATGGCTACACCTTC
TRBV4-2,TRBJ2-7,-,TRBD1,CASSQDRETGNEQYF,TGTGCCAGCAGCCAAGATAGGGAGACAGGGAACGAGCAGTACTTC
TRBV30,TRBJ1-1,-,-,CAWSGHLAEAFF,TGTGCCTGGAGTGGTCACTTAGCTGAAGCTTTCTTT
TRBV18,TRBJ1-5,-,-,CASSPGQSNQPQHF,TGTGCCAGCTCACCTGGACAGAGCAATCAGCCCCAGCATTTT
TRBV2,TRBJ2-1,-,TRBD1,CASKWTGIGSYNEQFF,TGTGCCAGCAAGTGGACAGGTATCGGCTCCTACAATGAGCAGTTCTTC
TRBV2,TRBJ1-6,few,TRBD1,CASAPQGDSPLHF,TGTGCCAGCGCTCCCCAGGGGGATTCACCCCTCCACTTT
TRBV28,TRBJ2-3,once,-,CASSHKQGRTDTQYF,TGTGCCAGCAGTCACAAACAGGGACGAACAGATACGCAGTATTTT
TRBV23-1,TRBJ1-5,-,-,CASNSNQTEGNQPQHF,TGCGCCAGCAATTCCAATCAGACAGAAGGAAATCAGCCCCAGCATTTT
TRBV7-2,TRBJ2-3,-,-,CASSFLWGGSRDTQYF,-
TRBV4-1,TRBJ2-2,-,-,CASSPNWGANTGELFF,TGCGCCAGCAGCCCGAATTGGGGGGCGAACACCGGGGAGCTGTTTTTT
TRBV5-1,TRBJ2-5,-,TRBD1,CASSSSTGQETQYF,TGCGCCAGCAGCTCCTCGACAGGGCAGGAGACCCAGTACTTC
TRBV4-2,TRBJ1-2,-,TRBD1,CASRTGQGSGYTF,TGTGCCAGCAGGACGGGACAGGGAAGTGGCTACACCTTC
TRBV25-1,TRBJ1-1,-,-,CASRGTNIEAFF,TGTGCCAGCCGAGGGACAAACATTGAAGCTTTCTTT